The source of this T cell receptor beta chain is a study of cytomegalovirus exposure and HLA in healthy donors. The V and J ends lost 5 bases and 7 bases respectively, with 10 bases between them. CDR1 SGHDT and CDR2 YYEEEE come from the germline V gene. The CDR3 sequence is 11 residues long. Both 60 Vbeta primers and 13 Jbeta primers went into the PCR. The protocol was immunoSEQ multiplex PCR, while the TCRdb copy is restricted to in-frame clones and leaves out a portion. Of approximately 190,000 clones detected, roughly four fifths appear once; the ten largest clones hold around 1.9%. The sequencing sample was made of PBMCs. This receptor was taken from a woman aged 18 to 35 in good health and CMV-seropositive. The chain couples TRBV5-6 to TRBJ2-7, with D tentatively TRBD2 (6 bases). Written as DNA, the CDR3 is TGTGCCAGCAGTTGGGGGAGGGAGCAGTACGTC. This gives the protein CASSWGREQYV.